This TCR beta chain was recorded in a study of T cell responses to AZD1222 COVID-19 vaccine. The wider study: Second-dose intervals near 4 or 12 weeks were combined. Study outcomes and limitations: Clonal diversity was possibly underestimated, and white British individuals and females predominated among donors.

Germline values: CDR1 SQVTM, CDR2 ANQGSEA. This CDR3 region has 13 residues. Trimming pared 1 base from V and 1 base from J, leaving 7 bases between. On this clone: The antigen is not known.

The method was immunoSEQ multiplex PCR; TCRdb's version includes in-frame clones alone and lacks a portion of them. This sample has some 120,000 clones, with 80% to 95% found just once. Sequencing used peripheral blood, obtained on day 0 of AZD1222 vaccination. The chain carries TRBV29-1 and TRBJ1-2; no reliable D call. The sequence was collected from an adult in good health. The DNA for the CDR3 is TGCAGCGTTGAAGGGCTTCTTAACTATGGCTACACCTTC. Encoded protein: CSVEGLLNYGYTF.